Following are 31 T cell receptor beta chains from one sample sequenced in a study of CD8 T cells in Susac syndrome. It was with random hexamers that roughly 0.45 to 1 ug RNA was reverse transcribed. TCRdb re-analysed the immunoSEQ multiplex PCR reads in MiXCR, keeping a single row per CDR3 protein. The table shows approximately 100,000 distinct CDR3 sequences, with 85% to 95% occurring only once. Sequencing used CD8+ T cells from PBMCs. The receptors stem from a human donor in good health.

The chain joins TRBV29-1 to TRBJ1-1; 9 nucleotides line up with TRBD1. With 7 bases clipped from V and 1 base from J, the junction kept 4 bases outside the gene matches. Germline-derived CDR1 and CDR2 are SQVTM and ANQGSEA. The CDR3 has 13 amino acids. CDR3 loop: CSARTGANTEAFF. CDR3 in DNA: TGCAGCGCTAGGACAGGGGCGAACACTGAAGCTTTCTTT.

The chain combines TRBV20-1 with TRBJ2-3; no clear D gene. This CDR3 has 12 residues. V was clipped by 0 bases and J by 6 bases, with 7 bases between them. Germline CDR1 reads DFQATT; CDR2 reads SNEGSKA (reference sequence). CDR3 loop: CSARDGPDTQYF. The CDR3 nucleotides read TGCAGTGCTAGAGATGGGCCGGATACGCAGTATTTT.

This rearrangement joins TRBV4-3 to TRBJ1-6; no clear D gene. Germline CDR1 LGHNA, CDR2 YSLEER. This CDR3 region has 16 residues. V shed 0 bases and J shed 7 bases, with 13 bases lying between them. Here the CDR3 reads CASSQDPNRENSPLHF. The CDR3, as DNA: TGCGCCAGCAGCCAAGATCCAAACCGGGAAAATTCACCCCTCCACTTT.

This clonotype was seen just once. The chain carries TRBV29-1 and TRBJ1-3, with D uncertain. This CDR3 is 15 amino acids long. V dropped 8 bases and J dropped 0 bases, with 17 bases sitting between them. Germline assignment: CDR1 SQVTM and CDR2 ANQGSEA. The CDR3 loop reads CSTGLPPISGNTIYF. The CDR3 DNA sequence: TGCAGCACCGGACTGCCCCCTATCTCTGGAAACACCATATATTTT.

This rearrangement joins TRBV11-2 to TRBJ2-4; the match to TRBD2 covers 8 bases. The CDR3 runs to 20 residues. Germline lookup yields CDR1 SGHAT and CDR2 FQNNGV. V lost 7 bases, J lost 0 bases, and 20 bases stayed unmatched. The CDR3 DNA reads TGTGCCAGCACCCCCTCCGCGGGGGGCGCGAATGCCTTAGCCAAAAACATTCAGTACTTC. The encoded protein is CASTPSAGGANALAKNIQYF.

The V call is TRBV20-1, the J call TRBJ2-5; D may correspond to TRBD1 or TRBD2 (5 bases each). The CDR3 totals 17 residues. V lost 3 bases to trimming and J lost 4 bases, with 24 bases between them. The germline gives CDR1 DFQATT, CDR2 SNEGSKA (reference sequence). The CDR3 DNA reads TGCAGTGCTAGGATCCTTACCAGGCGAGGGGCAGGAGAGACCCAGTACTTC. Encoded protein: CSARILTRRGAGETQYF.

CDR3 bases: TGCAGTGCCTCCACTCGTATCGGTACGCAGTATTTT. Translating it yields CSASTRIGTQYF. J is TRBJ2-3 and V is TRBV20-1, with unresolved D. Looked up from germline, CDR1 is DFQATT and CDR2 is SNEGSKA (reference sequence). The CDR3 totals 12 residues. Trimming pared 6 bases from V and 8 bases from J, leaving 15 bases between.

The chain joins TRBV29-1 to TRBJ2-3; D possibly corresponds to TRBD2 (5 bases). The germline V gene has CDR1 SQVTM and CDR2 ANQGSEA. Trimming took 7 bases from V and 3 from J, leaving 11 bases between them. CDR3 length: 12 amino acids. CDR3 region: CSAEGSTDTQYF. In DNA form, the CDR3 reads TGCAGCGCCGAGGGTTCGACAGATACGCAGTATTTT.

The chain couples TRBV7-9 to TRBJ1-1; D is undetermined. Per the germline V gene, CDR1 is SEHNR and CDR2 is FQNEAQ (reference sequence). Trimming removed 5 bases at V and 1 base at J, with 11 bases between. This CDR3 spans 14 amino acids. For the CDR3, the DNA is TGTGCCAGCAGCGGAGTCGGTCGGAACACTGAAGCTTTCTTT. It encodes CASSGVGRNTEAFF.

Details on this clonotype: One junction end disagrees with the germline gene, perhaps due to a read error. The V and J genes are TRBV10-3 and TRBJ2-5; unclear D gene. Germline-derived CDR1 and CDR2 are ENHRY and SYGVKD. This CDR3 region has 13 residues. DNA for the CDR3: TGTGCCATCAGTGACAGGAACCAAGAGACCCAGTGCTTC. It codes for CAISDRNQETQCF.

This chain's CDR3 is CASSLVVRVGLSGNTIYF. CDR3 sequence (DNA): TGTGCCAGCAGCTTAGTCGTGAGGGTGGGGCTCTCTGGAAACACCATATATTTT. J is TRBJ1-3 and V is TRBV7-2; D may be TRBD1 (5 bases). V lost 1 base and J lost 0, with 16 bases in between. CDR3 size: 18 residues. Germline V gives CDR1 SGHTA, CDR2 FQGNSA.

The rearrangement uses TRBV20-1 and TRBJ2-1, with TRBD2 identical over 13 bases. The CDR3 sequence is 14 residues long. CDR1 DFQATT and CDR2 SNEGSKA come from the germline V gene (reference sequence). With V trimmed by 6 bases and J by 7 bases, 6 bases remained unmatched. The chain's CDR3 is CSARTSGSPNEQFF. In DNA form, the CDR3 reads TGCAGTGCCAGGACTAGCGGGAGCCCGAATGAGCAGTTCTTC.

In DNA, the CDR3 is TGTGCCAGCAGCCAGGGACAGGGGTTGAACACTGAAGCTTTCTTT. It translates to CASSQGQGLNTEAFF. The genes are TRBV3-1 and TRBJ1-1; 10 bases map to TRBD1. The CDR3 contains 15 residues. CDR1 and CDR2 from the germline V gene are LGHDT and YNNKEL (reference sequence). After removal of 3 bases from V and 0 bases from J, the junction contained 1 base not matched to a gene.

The chain couples TRBV5-1 to TRBJ2-7, with D perhaps TRBD1 (6 bases). Germline-derived CDR1 and CDR2 are SGHRS and YFSETQ. The CDR3 covers 16 residues. V gave up 2 bases and J gave up 7 bases, with 22 bases separating them. This CDR3 reads CASSFQGGTPSGEQYF. CDR3 sequence (DNA): TGCGCCAGCAGCTTTCAAGGGGGAACACCCTCGGGGGAGCAGTACTTC.

The V and J genes are TRBV12-3 or TRBV12-4 and TRBJ2-2; 13 nucleotides agree with TRBD2. Trimming took 4 bases from V and 7 from J; bases not matched to a gene: 6. The CDR3 loop spans 16 amino acids. The CDR3 region has the DNA TGTGCCAGCAGTTCCGGACTAGCGGGAGTGAACGGGGAGCTGTTTTTT. Its translation is CASSSGLAGVNGELFF.

This clonotype was recorded only once. This chain uses TRBV12-3 or TRBV12-4 with TRBJ1-1; 8 bases agree with TRBD1. The CDR3 runs 14 residues. Trimming removed 6 bases from V and 0 bases from J; junction bases left unmatched: 3. The CDR3 DNA reads TGTGCCAGCAGCCACAGGGGGTTGAACACTGAAGCTTTCTTT. It yields the protein CASSHRGLNTEAFF.

The chain recombines TRBV5-1 with TRBJ1-4; D is unclear. The CDR3 runs to 14 residues. V dropped 0 bases and J dropped 8 bases, with 11 bases sitting between them. Germline V gene sequence: CDR1 SGHRS, CDR2 YFSETQ. For the CDR3, the DNA is TGCGCCAGCAGCTTGGAGGATCCGGGGGAAAAACTGTTTTTT. Translation: CASSLEDPGEKLFF.

The chain links TRBV7-9 to TRBJ1-2; D gene unclear. The CDR3 spans 16 residues. Germline lookup yields CDR1 SEHNR and CDR2 FQNEAQ (reference sequence). V dropped 5 bases and J dropped 1 base, with 17 bases sitting between them. The CDR3 reads CASSPLPGEGNYGYTF. The CDR3 region has the DNA TGTGCCAGCAGCCCCCTTCCCGGGGAGGGTAACTATGGCTACACCTTC.

V usage is TRBV20-1 and J usage is TRBJ2-4, with no clear D. V lost 4 bases, J lost 0 bases, and 7 bases lay in between. Germline V CDR1 and CDR2: DFQATT, SNEGSKA (reference sequence). CDR3 length: 13 residues. The CDR3 nucleotides are TGCAGTGCTACTACGGTAGCCAAAAACATTCAGTACTTC. Its translation: CSATTVAKNIQYF.

The chain is built from TRBV4-1 and TRBJ2-3; D tentatively reads TRBD1 or TRBD2 (5 bases each). Per the germline V gene, CDR1 is MGHRA and CDR2 is YSYEKL. The CDR3 loop spans 14 amino acids. Trimming shortened V by 4 bases and J by 2 bases, and 10 bases separated the two germline ends. CDR3 in amino acids: CASSLWGNTDTQYF. CDR3 DNA sequence: TGCGCCAGCAGCCTTTGGGGGAACACAGATACGCAGTATTTT.

The V call is TRBV7-9, the J call TRBJ1-1; no firm D call. This CDR3 has 15 amino acids. Deletions cut 4 bases from V and 0 bases from J, with 12 bases between. CDR1 SEHNR and CDR2 FQNEAQ come from the germline V gene (reference sequence). DNA for the CDR3: TGTGCCAGCAGCTCCCTGGGCGGTTTGAACACTGAAGCTTTCTTT. Translated, it gives CASSSLGGLNTEAFF.

J is TRBJ1-2 and V is TRBV19; D is possibly TRBD1 (5 bases). The V end lost 8 bases, the J end lost 8 bases, and 12 bases lay between the germline ends. Per germline, CDR1 LNHDA and CDR2 SQIVND (reference sequence). The CDR3 contains 11 residues. The CDR3 here is CASVEGRGYTF. The CDR3 nucleotides read TGTGCCAGTGTCGAGGGGAGAGGCTACACCTTC. Variable domain in full (rest from reference TRBV19 and TRBJ1-2): DGGITQSPKYLFRKEGQNVTLSCEQNLNHDAMYWYRQDPGQGLRLIYYSQIVNDFQKGDIAEGYSVSREKKESFPLTVTSAQKNPTAFYLCASVEGRGYTFGSGTRLTVV.

V gene TRBV5-4 combines with J gene TRBJ2-3; no reliable D call. Germline-derived CDR1 and CDR2 are SGHNT and YYREEE (reference sequence). The length of the CDR3 is 13 residues. V was trimmed by 1 base and J by 5 bases, leaving 8 bases between them. The CDR3 reads CASSLIVGDTQYF. The DNA of the CDR3 is TGTGCCAGCAGCTTGATTGTGGGAGATACGCAGTATTTT.

J is TRBJ1-3 and V is TRBV5-1; TRBD1 matches 9 bases. Losses at the gene ends were 4 bases for V and 0 bases for J; bases not matched to a gene: 5. The CDR3 has 16 residues. Germline V lookup: CDR1 SGHRS, CDR2 YFSETQ. CDR3 protein: CASSQGQGFSGNTIYF. Written as DNA, the CDR3 is TGCGCCAGCAGCCAGGGACAGGGTTTCTCTGGAAACACCATATATTTT.

The chain employs TRBV7-2 and TRBJ2-1; unclear D gene. V lost 1 base to trimming and J lost 10 bases, with 11 bases between them. Germline lookup yields CDR1 SGHTA and CDR2 FQGNSA. CDR3 length: 13 amino acids. The CDR3 here is CASSLGGGIEQFF. CDR3 DNA sequence: TGTGCCAGCAGCTTAGGGGGTGGAATCGAGCAGTTCTTC.

The chain links TRBV27 to TRBJ2-1; D remains unclear. The germline gives CDR1 MNHEY, CDR2 SMNVEV (reference sequence). V was clipped by 5 bases and J by 5 bases, with 19 bases between them. The CDR3 extends over 16 amino acids. CDR3 bases: TGTGCCAGCAGTCGCAACCCCGCGGCACTAAACAATGAGCAGTTCTTC. Its protein product is CASSRNPAALNNEQFF.

The chain has TRBV3-1 and TRBJ2-1, with D hard to call. The germline gives CDR1 LGHDT, CDR2 YNNKEL (reference sequence). Between the trimmed V and J ends, which lost 0 bases and 12 bases, there was a span of 6 bases. The length of the CDR3 is 11 residues. The DNA for the CDR3 is TGTGCCAGCAGCCAAGATCACGCGCAGTTCTTC. Its protein product is CASSQDHAQFF.

The rearrangement links TRBV5-1 to TRBJ2-7, with D unresolved. The V gene lost 0 bases and the J gene lost 0 bases, with 7 bases spanning the gap. This CDR3 is 14 amino acids long. The germline gives CDR1 SGHRS, CDR2 YFSETQ. In DNA, the CDR3 is TGCGCCAGCAGCTTGGACTTGAGCTCCTACGAGCAGTACTTC. Amino acid sequence: CASSLDLSSYEQYF. The variable domain in full, with the rest retrieved from reference TRBV5-1 and TRBJ2-7, is KAGVTQTPRYLIKTRGQQVTLSCSPISGHRSVSWYQQTPGQGLQFLFEYFSETQRNKGNFPGRFSGRQFSNSRSEMNVSTLELGDSALYLCASSLDLSSYEQYFGPGTRLTVT.

The chain combines TRBV7-9 with TRBJ1-1; 11 bases match TRBD1. This CDR3 region has 17 residues. The germline gives CDR1 SEHNR, CDR2 FQNEAQ (reference sequence). V lost 0 bases and J lost 4; bases outside the gene matches: 7. The CDR3 sequence is CASSLAGTGGVGTEAFF. In DNA, the CDR3 is TGTGCCAGCAGCTTAGCCGGGACAGGGGGTGTAGGCACTGAAGCTTTCTTT.

This chain uses TRBV4-1 with TRBJ1-2, with a tentative D call TRBD1 (6 bases). The germline gives CDR1 MGHRA, CDR2 YSYEKL. The CDR3 has 16 amino acids. Trimming took 1 base from V and 8 from J, leaving 20 bases between them. This CDR3 reads CASSQGATGGGRGYTF. The DNA of the CDR3 is TGCGCCAGCAGCCAAGGGGCGACAGGCGGGGGCCGGGGCTACACCTTC.

The chain has TRBV7-9 and TRBJ1-2; 8 bases agree with TRBD1. The CDR3 sequence is 14 residues long. With 5 bases clipped from V and 4 bases from J, the junction kept 6 bases outside the gene matches. CDR1 is SEHNR, CDR2 FQNEAQ, per germline (reference sequence). The CDR3 is CASSLGQGAYGYTF. For the CDR3, the DNA is TGTGCCAGCAGCCTCGGACAGGGTGCCTATGGCTACACCTTC.